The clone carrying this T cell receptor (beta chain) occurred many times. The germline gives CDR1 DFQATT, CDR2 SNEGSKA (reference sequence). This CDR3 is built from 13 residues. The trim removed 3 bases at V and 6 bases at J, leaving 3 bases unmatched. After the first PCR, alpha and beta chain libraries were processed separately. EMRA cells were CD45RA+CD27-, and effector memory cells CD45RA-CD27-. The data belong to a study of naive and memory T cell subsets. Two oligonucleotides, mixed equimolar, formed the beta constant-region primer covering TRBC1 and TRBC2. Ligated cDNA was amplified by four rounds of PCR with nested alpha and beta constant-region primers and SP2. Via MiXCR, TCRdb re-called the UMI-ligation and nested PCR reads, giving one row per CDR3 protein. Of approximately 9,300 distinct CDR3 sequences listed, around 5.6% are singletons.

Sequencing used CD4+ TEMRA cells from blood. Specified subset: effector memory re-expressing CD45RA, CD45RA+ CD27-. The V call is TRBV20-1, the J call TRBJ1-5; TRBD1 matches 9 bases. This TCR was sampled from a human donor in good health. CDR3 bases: TGCAGTGCTAGGGGGACAGGGAGTCAGCCCCAGCATTTT. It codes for CSARGTGSQPQHF.